This T cell receptor (beta chain) was retrieved from a study of response to subunit inactivated influenza vaccine. This clonotype came up many times. The V and J ends lost 0 bases and 7 bases respectively, with 1 base between them. Per the germline V gene, CDR1 is SGHVT and CDR2 is SQSDAQ. The CDR3 totals 11 residues. In TCRdb, the RT-PCR reads were re-called with MiXCR into one record per CDR3 protein. Of about 480,000 distinct CDR3 sequences listed, roughly 9.7% are singletons. This chain joins TRBV7-4 and TRBJ1-3; D uncertain. This TCR was sampled from a middle-aged man who received an inactivated influenza vaccine. The specimen comprised PBMCs from blood, sampled roughly 46 days after vaccination. The CDR3 reads CASSLANTIYF. The CDR3 DNA reads TGTGCCAGCAGCTTAGCGAACACCATATATTTT.